Each of the 25 T cell receptor beta chains below was sequenced from the same sample in a study of blood T cells in healthy people across ages. Primers used in a second PCR of roughly 6 to 11 cycles were a sample-barcoded 5' primer and a J-beta primer mix. TCRdb re-derived calls from the 5' RACE reads in MiXCR, one entry per CDR3 protein. The table records about 1.4 million distinct CDR3 sequences, approximately 60% of them present only once. Specimen: blood. Every receptor here comes from a man aged 18 to 29 in good health.

The chain carries TRBV5-6 and TRBJ1-2; 7 nucleotides line up with TRBD1. Germline V gene data show CDR1 as SGHDT and CDR2 as YYEEEE. The CDR3 is 15 residues long. V trimming: 4 bases; J trimming: 4 bases; junction bases outside the gene matches: 10. CDR3 coding DNA: TGTGCCAGCAGCCTGCTCGGGACAGACTTCTATGGCTACACCTTC. Amino acid sequence: CASSLLGTDFYGYTF.

This clonotype was seen just once. The V and J genes are TRBV7-9 and TRBJ2-6; a possible D gene is TRBD1 (6 bases). V was trimmed by 4 bases and J by 0 bases, leaving 22 bases between them. The CDR3 loop spans 20 amino acids. In germline, CDR1 is SEHNR, CDR2 FQNEAQ (reference sequence). The DNA of the CDR3 is TGTGCCAGCAGCTCCAGCTTGATAGACAGGCTAAGCTCTGGGGCCAACGTCCTGACTTTC. Translating gives CASSSSLIDRLSSGANVLTF.

The genes are TRBV15 and TRBJ2-7; a possible D gene is TRBD2 (5 bases). This CDR3 spans 13 amino acids. The V end lost 6 bases, the J end lost 3 bases, and 12 bases lay between the germline ends. The germline gives CDR1 LNHNV, CDR2 YYDKDF (reference sequence). The CDR3 loop is CATSLDGIYEQYF. DNA for the CDR3: TGTGCCACCAGTCTGGACGGGATCTACGAGCAGTACTTC.

The chain has TRBV27 and TRBJ2-2; TRBD2 aligns across 7 bases. The V and J ends lost 0 bases and 7 bases, in that order; junction bases with no gene match: 5. CDR3 length: 15 residues. CDR1 is MNHEY, CDR2 SMNVEV, per germline (reference sequence). This CDR3 is CASSLSPSGGGELFF. CDR3 nucleotides: TGTGCCAGCAGTTTATCCCCGTCGGGAGGCGGGGAGCTGTTTTTT.

This chain links TRBV4-3 with TRBJ1-2, with 7 positions matching TRBD1. The J segment lost 4 bases and the V segment lost 3 bases, leaving 5 bases of the junction unmatched. This CDR3 is 14 amino acids long. The V gene's germline CDR1 is LGHNA and CDR2 YSLEER. For the CDR3, the DNA is TGCGCCAGCAGCCAGACGGGACAGATCTATGGCTACACCTTC. It translates to CASSQTGQIYGYTF.

This clonotype showed up just a few times. The CDR3 here is CAISESGPALIGELFF. In DNA, the CDR3 is TGTGCCATCAGTGAGTCGGGACCAGCCCTCATCGGGGAGCTGTTTTTT. This chain uses TRBV10-3 with TRBJ2-2; the D gene could be TRBD1 or TRBD2 (5 bases each). The CDR3 has 16 amino acids. With 0 bases removed from V and 7 bases from J, the gap between germline ends came to 15 bases. Germline loops: CDR1 ENHRY, CDR2 SYGVKD.

The chain recombines TRBV3-1 with TRBJ2-7; no reliable D call. V shed 0 bases and J shed 6 bases, with 9 bases lying between them. Germline V gene sequence: CDR1 LGHDT, CDR2 YNNKEL (reference sequence). The CDR3 totals 13 residues. The DNA of the CDR3 is TGTGCCAGCAGCCAAGAATGGGTGGGCGAGCAGTACTTC. It translates to CASSQEWVGEQYF.

This clonotype was picked up a small number of times. J is TRBJ2-7 and V is TRBV6-5; 8 nucleotides match TRBD2. J lost 4 bases, V lost 4 bases, and 9 bases had no gene match. Germline loops: CDR1 MNHEY, CDR2 SVGAGI. The CDR3 runs to 15 residues. CDR3 sequence (DNA): TGTGCCAGCAGTTCCGGGAGGGGGGGATCGTACGAGCAGTACTTC. The encoded protein is CASSSGRGGSYEQYF.

This clonotype has more than one count but fewer than ten. This chain connects TRBV6-5 to TRBJ2-2; D gene unclear. The CDR3 is made up of 16 amino acids. V was pared by 5 bases and J by 1 base, with 14 bases between. The germline V gene encodes CDR1 MNHEY and CDR2 SVGAGI. The CDR3 nucleotides read TGTGCCAGCAGTATCATTCCGACTGTGAACACCGGGGAGCTGTTTTTT. Its translation is CASSIIPTVNTGELFF.

This chain links TRBV7-2 with TRBJ2-7; tentative D call: TRBD2 (6 bases). The CDR3 is 17 residues long. CDR1 is SGHTA and CDR2 is FQGNSA in the germline V gene. V gave up 2 bases and J gave up 4 bases, with 21 bases separating them. In DNA, the CDR3 is TGTGCCAGCAGCTTACCCGAAGTGGGGGGTCCGGCATACGAGCAGTACTTC. Protein: CASSLPEVGGPAYEQYF.

V is TRBV21-1 and J is TRBJ1-6; the DNA was not compared with TRBD1, the D call given in the table. TRBV21-1 is given as a pseudogene. The CDR3 loop spans 14 amino acids. CDR3: CASIDRGNNSPLHF. In DNA, the CDR3 is TGTGCCAGCATTGACAGAGGCAATAATTCACCCCTCCACTTT.

V gene TRBV4-1 combines with J gene TRBJ2-1; 7 bases line up with TRBD2. CDR3 length equals 15 residues. V shed 2 bases, J shed 8 bases, and the junction held 9 bases outside the gene matches. CDR1 MGHRA and CDR2 YSYEKL come from the germline V gene. The chain's CDR3 is CASSQRGVRRDEQFF. CDR3 DNA sequence: TGCGCCAGCAGCCAACGGGGGGTCCGCCGTGATGAGCAGTTCTTC.

The rearrangement joins TRBV20-1 to TRBJ2-1; 15 bases are a match to TRBD2. The CDR3 covers 15 residues. Germline CDR1 and CDR2: DFQATT and SNEGSKA (reference sequence). Trimming took 2 bases from V and 8 from J; bases not matched to a gene: 4. The CDR3, as DNA: TGCAGTGCTAGATGGACTAGCGGGGGGGCGGATGAGCAGTTCTTC. It translates to CSARWTSGGADEQFF.

V usage is TRBV4-1 and J usage is TRBJ2-1, with TRBD2 identical over 11 bases. The germline V gene encodes CDR1 MGHRA and CDR2 YSYEKL. J lost 6 bases, V lost 2 bases, and 12 bases had no gene match. CDR3 length equals 18 residues. In nucleotides, the CDR3 is TGCGCCAGCAGCCAACCGGGACTAGCGGCTTTTGCCTTCAATGAGCAGTTCTTC. Translation: CASSQPGLAAFAFNEQFF.

The chain combines TRBV6-5 with TRBJ2-3; D gene unclear. V was cut by 5 bases and J by 10 bases, with 13 bases left in between. This CDR3 has 12 amino acids. Germline V gives CDR1 MNHEY, CDR2 SVGAGI. The chain's CDR3 is CASSPSPHAQYF. CDR3 nucleotides: TGTGCCAGCAGTCCCTCTCCTCATGCGCAGTATTTT.

The V gene is TRBV11-2, the J gene TRBJ1-2, with D possibly TRBD1 on 5 matching bases. In germline, CDR1 is SGHAT, CDR2 FQNNGV. Trimming took off 5 bases at V and 6 bases at J, with 16 bases between the two ends. This CDR3 has 14 residues. The CDR3 region has the DNA TGTGCCAGCAGCCGCGGTGGGGGGAGAGATGGCTACACCTTC. Translation: CASSRGGGRDGYTF.

V gene TRBV13 combines with J gene TRBJ1-1; 7 nucleotides align to TRBD1. CDR3 length equals 14 residues. The germline V gene encodes CDR1 PRHDT and CDR2 FYEKMQ (reference sequence). V lost 5 bases to trimming and J lost 2 bases; unmatched junction nucleotides: 5. CDR3 sequence (DNA): TGTGCCAGCAGCGAGGGACAGCTAAACACTGAAGCTTTCTTT. Translating it yields CASSEGQLNTEAFF. Together with reference TRBV13 and TRBJ1-1, the CDR3 gives the full variable domain: AAGVIQSPRHLIKEKRETATLKCYPIPRHDTVYWYQQGPGQDPQFLISFYEKMQSDKGSIPDRFSAQQFSDYHSELNMSSLELGDSALYFCASSEGQLNTEAFFGQGTRLTVV.

This clonotype was seen only a few times. The chain carries TRBV5-1 and TRBJ2-7, with a tentative D call TRBD1 (6 bases). The germline V gene has CDR1 SGHRS and CDR2 YFSETQ. The CDR3 spans 14 residues. Trimming removed 3 bases from V and 5 bases from J, with 15 bases in between. The CDR3 loop reads CASSSTGTLNEQYF. DNA for the CDR3: TGCGCCAGCAGCTCGACCGGGACACTCAACGAGCAGTACTTC.

The sample holds a few counts of this clonotype. The CDR3 spells CASSLSGGPADTQYF. CDR3 DNA: TGTGCCAGCAGTTTGAGCGGGGGGCCAGCAGATACGCAGTATTTT. The chain uses TRBV27 and TRBJ2-3; TRBD2 aligns across 9 bases. From germline, CDR1 is MNHEY and CDR2 SMNVEV (reference sequence). The CDR3 consists of 15 residues. The J segment lost 4 bases and the V segment lost 3 bases, leaving 5 bases of the junction unmatched.

This clonotype appeared many times. The gene calls are TRBV29-1 and TRBJ2-5; the D is unclear. CDR3 length equals 10 residues. Between the trimmed V and J ends, which lost 4 bases and 5 bases, there was a span of 5 bases. Germline values: CDR1 SQVTM, CDR2 ANQGSEA. Here the CDR3 reads CSVALETQYF. CDR3 coding DNA: TGCAGCGTTGCCTTGGAGACCCAGTACTTC.

This clonotype appeared once. This chain uses TRBV11-3 with TRBJ2-1; D not resolved. This CDR3 has 15 residues. CDR1 and CDR2 (germline): SGHNT, YENEEA. V shed 4 bases and J shed 4 bases, with 14 bases lying between them. CDR3 in DNA: TGTGCCAGCAGCTCTGAAGGTCCTAAATACAATGAGCAGTTCTTC. It is translated as CASSSEGPKYNEQFF.

The J gene is TRBJ2-5, the V gene TRBV5-1; 7 bases are a match to TRBD1. The V gene's germline CDR1 is SGHRS and CDR2 YFSETQ. The ends lost 4 bases at V and 11 bases at J; junction bases unmatched: 14. There are 14 residues in the CDR3. The CDR3: CASSRGQNPNEQYF. CDR3 coding DNA: TGCGCCAGCAGCAGGGGACAGAACCCTAATGAGCAGTACTTC.

This chain connects TRBV20-1 to TRBJ2-3; the D gene is possibly TRBD1 (6 bases). Germline V gene sequence: CDR1 DFQATT, CDR2 SNEGSKA (reference sequence). The CDR3 consists of 14 residues. V was trimmed by 0 bases and J by 2 bases, leaving 9 bases between them. The CDR3 coding sequence is TGCAGTGCTAGAGATGGACAGAACACAGATACGCAGTATTTT. Translating gives CSARDGQNTDTQYF.

The chain is built from TRBV20-1 and TRBJ1-1; TRBD1 aligns across 8 bases. This CDR3 has 15 amino acids. Germline CDR1 is DFQATT and CDR2 is SNEGSKA (reference sequence). With 2 bases clipped from V and 3 bases from J, the junction kept 8 bases outside the gene matches. The CDR3 sequence is CSARPPDRGDTEAFF. The CDR3 nucleotides are TGCAGTGCTAGACCCCCCGACAGGGGTGACACTGAAGCTTTCTTT.

V gene TRBV20-1 combines with J gene TRBJ2-5; 11 nucleotides match TRBD2. Trimming at V came to 0 bases and at J to 1 base, leaving 13 bases not matched to a gene. The CDR3 is made up of 19 amino acids. The V gene's germline CDR1 is DFQATT and CDR2 SNEGSKA (reference sequence). The CDR3 sequence is CSARDIEGLAANRQETQYF. DNA for the CDR3: TGCAGTGCTAGAGATATCGAGGGACTAGCGGCCAACCGCCAAGAGACCCAGTACTTC.